Presented here are 7 T cell receptor beta chains from one specimen sequenced in a study of shared clonotypes between healthy human individuals. CD45RO-negative, CCR7-selected cells formed the naive CD8 fraction, which excluded terminally differentiated effector memory CD45RA+ cells. Profiling relied on immunoSEQ multiplex PCR, and the TCRdb table lists in-frame clones only, not all of them. The sample includes 630,000 or so clones, roughly 98% of them seen just once. The sample consisted of naive CD8+ T cells sorted from blood. Every receptor here comes from a man aged 25-45 years in good health.

This clone was seen once. This chain uses TRBV19 with TRBJ2-5, with D unclear. This CDR3 region has 13 residues. V dropped 3 bases and J dropped 2 bases, with 7 bases sitting between them. In germline, CDR1 is LNHDA, CDR2 SQIVND (reference sequence). The CDR3 region has the DNA TGTGCCAGTAGTATTCTACCGCAAGAGACCCAGTACTTC. Its protein is CASSILPQETQYF. Full variable domain (outside the CDR3, taken from reference TRBV19 and TRBJ2-5): DGGITQSPKYLFRKEGQNVTLSCEQNLNHDAMYWYRQDPGQGLRLIYYSQIVNDFQKGDIAEGYSVSREKKESFPLTVTSAQKNPTAFYLCASSILPQETQYFGPGTRLLVL.

This chain links TRBV2 with TRBJ2-5, with TRBD2 identical over 12 bases. This CDR3 is built from 16 residues. The germline V gene encodes CDR1 SNHLY and CDR2 FYNNEI. V dropped 2 bases and J dropped 3; count of bases not matched to a gene: 4. As DNA, the CDR3 is TGTGCCAGCAGTGAATGGACTAGCGGGACGGAAGAGACCCAGTACTTC. Its translation: CASSEWTSGTEETQYF.

V gene TRBV27 combines with J gene TRBJ2-7; 10 positions match TRBD2. The CDR3 extends over 14 amino acids. The germline CDR1 and CDR2 sequences are MNHEY and SMNVEV (reference sequence). With 3 bases clipped from V and 3 bases from J, the junction kept 2 bases outside the gene matches. The CDR3 DNA sequence: TGTGCCAGCAGTTTGACTAGCGGGCTCTACGAGCAGTACTTC. Protein: CASSLTSGLYEQYF.

The chain carries TRBV27 and TRBJ2-3; 13 bases align to TRBD2. CDR1 is MNHEY, CDR2 SMNVEV, per germline (reference sequence). Losses at the gene ends were 4 bases for V and 3 bases for J; bases not matched to a gene: 4. The CDR3 covers 16 residues. This chain's CDR3 is CASSSGTSGITDTQYF. DNA of the CDR3: TGTGCCAGCAGTTCCGGGACTAGCGGGATTACAGATACGCAGTATTTT.

The CDR3 loop reads CASSLELTEAFF. CDR3 DNA sequence: TGTGCCAGCAGCTTAGAACTCACTGAAGCTTTCTTT. This chain uses TRBV7-9 with TRBJ1-1, with D unresolved. CDR1 and CDR2 from the germline V gene are SEHNR and FQNEAQ (reference sequence). The CDR3 totals 12 residues. The ends were cut back, 1 base at V and 4 bases at J, with 4 bases in the middle.

The rearrangement joins TRBV19 to TRBJ1-5; TRBD1 aligns across 9 bases. This CDR3 is built from 18 residues. The V gene end was trimmed by 7 bases and the J gene end by 6 bases; junction bases not matched to a gene: 19. The germline V gene has CDR1 LNHDA and CDR2 SQIVND (reference sequence). CDR3 in amino acids: CASTQPDKGQGQVQPQHF. The CDR3 DNA reads as TGTGCCAGTACTCAACCAGACAAGGGACAGGGACAAGTTCAGCCCCAGCATTTT.

This chain uses TRBV29-1 with TRBJ1-2, with a tentative D call TRBD1 (5 bases). CDR3 length equals 12 residues. CDR1 SQVTM and CDR2 ANQGSEA come from the germline V gene. The ends were cut back, 5 bases at V and 8 bases at J, with 15 bases in the middle. CDR3 loop: CSVPGPQGGYTF. The CDR3 DNA sequence: TGCAGCGTTCCGGGGCCCCAAGGAGGCTACACCTTC.